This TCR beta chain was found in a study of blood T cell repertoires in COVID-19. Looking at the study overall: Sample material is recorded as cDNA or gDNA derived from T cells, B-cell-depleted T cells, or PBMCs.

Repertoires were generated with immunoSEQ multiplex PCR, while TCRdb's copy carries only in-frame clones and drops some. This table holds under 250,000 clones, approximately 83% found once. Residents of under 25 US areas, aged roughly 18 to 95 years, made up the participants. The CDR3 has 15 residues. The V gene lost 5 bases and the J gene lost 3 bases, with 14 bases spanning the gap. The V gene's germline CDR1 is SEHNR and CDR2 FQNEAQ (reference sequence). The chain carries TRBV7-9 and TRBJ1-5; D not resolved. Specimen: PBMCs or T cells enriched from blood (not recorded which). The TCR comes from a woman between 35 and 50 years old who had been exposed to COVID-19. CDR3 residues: CASSQLGGDNQPQHF. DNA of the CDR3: TGTGCCAGCAGCCAGCTGGGAGGAGACAATCAGCCCCAGCATTTT.